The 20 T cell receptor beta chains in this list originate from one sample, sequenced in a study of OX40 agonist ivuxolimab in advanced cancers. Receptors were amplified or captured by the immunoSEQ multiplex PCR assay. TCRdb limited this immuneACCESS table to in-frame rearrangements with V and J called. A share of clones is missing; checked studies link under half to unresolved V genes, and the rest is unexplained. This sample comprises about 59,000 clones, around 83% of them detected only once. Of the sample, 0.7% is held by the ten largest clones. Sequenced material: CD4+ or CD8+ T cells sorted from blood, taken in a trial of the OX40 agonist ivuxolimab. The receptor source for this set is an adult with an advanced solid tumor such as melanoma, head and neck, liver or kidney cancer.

This CDR3 is CASSSFTGEPDTEAFF. The CDR3 region has the DNA TGTGCCAGTAGTAGCTTCACAGGAGAACCTGACACTGAAGCTTTCTTT. The rearrangement uses TRBV19 and TRBJ1-1, with D maybe TRBD1 (5 bases). The CDR3 totals 16 residues. Germline values: CDR1 LNHDA, CDR2 SQIVND (reference sequence). Trimming removed 4 bases from V and 3 bases from J, with 18 bases in between.

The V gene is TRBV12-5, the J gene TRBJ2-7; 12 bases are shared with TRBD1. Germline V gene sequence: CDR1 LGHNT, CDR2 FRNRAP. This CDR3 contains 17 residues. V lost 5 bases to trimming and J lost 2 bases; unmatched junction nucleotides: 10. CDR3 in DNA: TGTGCTAGTGGTACCGGGACAGGGGGCTTGGGGGCCTACGAGCAGTACTTC. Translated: CASGTGTGGLGAYEQYF. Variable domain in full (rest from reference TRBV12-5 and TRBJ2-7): DARVTQTPRHKVTEMGQEVTMRCQPILGHNTVFWYRQTMMQGLELLAYFRNRAPLDDSGMPKDRFSAEMPDATLATLKIQPSEPRDSAVYFCASGTGTGGLGAYEQYFGPGTRLTVT.

CDR3: CASSLAAGDEQFF. Written as DNA, the CDR3 is TGCGCCAGCAGCTTGGCCGCGGGGGATGAGCAGTTCTTC. This sequence joins TRBV5-1 and TRBJ2-1, with 7 bases fitting TRBD2. The CDR3 totals 13 residues. The germline CDR1 and CDR2 sequences are SGHRS and YFSETQ. V was pared by 0 bases and J by 8 bases, with 2 bases of the junction left unmatched.

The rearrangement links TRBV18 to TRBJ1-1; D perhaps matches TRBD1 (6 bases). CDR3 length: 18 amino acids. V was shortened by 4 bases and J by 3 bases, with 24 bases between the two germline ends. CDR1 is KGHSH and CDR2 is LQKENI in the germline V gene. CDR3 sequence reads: CASSLIEQGRSGDTEAFF. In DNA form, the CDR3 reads TGTGCCAGCTCACTCATTGAACAGGGACGGTCGGGGGACACTGAAGCTTTCTTT.

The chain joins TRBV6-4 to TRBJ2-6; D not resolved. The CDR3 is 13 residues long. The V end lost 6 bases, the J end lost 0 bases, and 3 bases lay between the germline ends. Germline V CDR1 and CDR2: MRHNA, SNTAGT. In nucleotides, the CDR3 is TGTGCCAGCAGCGCCTCTGGGGCCAACGTCCTGACTTTC. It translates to CASSASGANVLTF.

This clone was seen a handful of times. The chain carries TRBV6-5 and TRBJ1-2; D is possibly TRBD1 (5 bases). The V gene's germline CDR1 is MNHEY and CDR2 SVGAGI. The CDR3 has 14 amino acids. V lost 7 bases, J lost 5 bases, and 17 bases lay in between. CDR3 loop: CASNPGPRGYGYTF. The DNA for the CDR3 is TGTGCCAGCAACCCAGGGCCACGGGGTTATGGCTACACCTTC.

The CDR3 DNA sequence: TGTGCCAGCAGCCAAGTTCAGGGGTCCTATAATTCACCCCTCCACTTT. It translates to CASSQVQGSYNSPLHF. The chain uses TRBV4-2 and TRBJ1-6; D is possibly TRBD1 (6 bases). V was shortened by 1 base and J by 1 base, with 8 bases between the two germline ends. CDR1 is LGHNA and CDR2 is YNFKEQ in the germline V gene. The CDR3 covers 16 residues.

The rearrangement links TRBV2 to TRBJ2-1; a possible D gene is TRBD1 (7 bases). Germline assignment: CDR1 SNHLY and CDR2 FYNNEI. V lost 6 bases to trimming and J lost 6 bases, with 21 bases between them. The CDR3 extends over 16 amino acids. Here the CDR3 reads CASSPRRGQLINEQFF. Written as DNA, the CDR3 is TGTGCCAGCAGCCCCAGGCGGGGACAGTTAATCAATGAGCAGTTCTTC. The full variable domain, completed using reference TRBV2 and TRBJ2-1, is EPEVTQTPSHQVTQMGQEVILRCVPISNHLYFYWYRQILGQKVEFLVSFYNNEISEKSEIFDDQFSVERPDGSNFTLKIRSTKLEDSAMYFCASSPRRGQLINEQFFGPGTRLTVL.

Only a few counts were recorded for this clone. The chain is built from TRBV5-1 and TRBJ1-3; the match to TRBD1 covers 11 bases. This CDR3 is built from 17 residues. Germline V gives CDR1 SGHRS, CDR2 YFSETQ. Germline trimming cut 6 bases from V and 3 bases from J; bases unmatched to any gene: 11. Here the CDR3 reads CASTSTGTGGIGNTIYF. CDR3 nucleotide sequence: TGCGCCAGCACCAGTACGGGGACAGGGGGAATTGGAAACACCATATATTTT.

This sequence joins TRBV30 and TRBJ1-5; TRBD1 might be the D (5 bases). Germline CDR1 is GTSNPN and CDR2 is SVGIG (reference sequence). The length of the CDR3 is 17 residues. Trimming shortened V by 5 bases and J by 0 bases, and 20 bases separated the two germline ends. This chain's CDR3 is CAWSNRRQMRSNQPQHF. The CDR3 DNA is TGTGCCTGGTCTAACCGTAGACAGATGCGTAGCAATCAGCCCCAGCATTTT.

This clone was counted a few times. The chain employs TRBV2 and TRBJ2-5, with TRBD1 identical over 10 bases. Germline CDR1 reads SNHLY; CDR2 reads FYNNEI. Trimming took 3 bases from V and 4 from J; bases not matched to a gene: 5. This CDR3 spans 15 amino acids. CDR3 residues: CASSEIGTGAETQYF. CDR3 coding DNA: TGTGCCAGCAGTGAGATAGGGACAGGGGCAGAGACCCAGTACTTC. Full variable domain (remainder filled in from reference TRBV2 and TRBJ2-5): EPEVTQTPSHQVTQMGQEVILRCVPISNHLYFYWYRQILGQKVEFLVSFYNNEISEKSEIFDDQFSVERPDGSNFTLKIRSTKLEDSAMYFCASSEIGTGAETQYFGPGTRLLVL.

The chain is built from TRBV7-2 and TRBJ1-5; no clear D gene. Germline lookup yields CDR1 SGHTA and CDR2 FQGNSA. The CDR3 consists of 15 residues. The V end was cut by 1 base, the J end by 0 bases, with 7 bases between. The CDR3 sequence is CASSLGIYSNQPQHF. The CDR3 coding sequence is TGTGCCAGCAGCTTAGGGATCTATAGCAATCAGCCCCAGCATTTT.

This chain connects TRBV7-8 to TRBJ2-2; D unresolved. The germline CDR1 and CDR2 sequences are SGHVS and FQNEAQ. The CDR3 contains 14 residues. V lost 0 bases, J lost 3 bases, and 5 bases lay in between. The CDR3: CASSLAVYTGELFF. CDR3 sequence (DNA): TGTGCCAGCAGCTTAGCAGTGTACACCGGGGAGCTGTTTTTT.

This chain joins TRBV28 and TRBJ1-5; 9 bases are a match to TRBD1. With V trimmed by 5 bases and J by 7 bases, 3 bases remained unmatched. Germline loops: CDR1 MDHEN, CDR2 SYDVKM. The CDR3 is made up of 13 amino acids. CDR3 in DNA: TGTGCCAGCAGTGGGACAGGGAACCAGCCCCAGCATTTT. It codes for CASSGTGNQPQHF.

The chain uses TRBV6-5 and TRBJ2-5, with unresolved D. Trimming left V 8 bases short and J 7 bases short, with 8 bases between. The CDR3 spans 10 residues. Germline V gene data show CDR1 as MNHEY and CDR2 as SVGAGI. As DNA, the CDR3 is TGTGCCAGCGTAGTGGGGACCCAGTACTTC. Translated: CASVVGTQYF.

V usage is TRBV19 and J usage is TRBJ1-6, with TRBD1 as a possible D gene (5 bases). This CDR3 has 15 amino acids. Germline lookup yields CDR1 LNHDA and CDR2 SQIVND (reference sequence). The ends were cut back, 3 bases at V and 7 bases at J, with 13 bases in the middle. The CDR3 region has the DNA TGTGCCAGTAGTATTCGCGTGCGGACAAATTCACCCCTCCACTTT. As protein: CASSIRVRTNSPLHF.

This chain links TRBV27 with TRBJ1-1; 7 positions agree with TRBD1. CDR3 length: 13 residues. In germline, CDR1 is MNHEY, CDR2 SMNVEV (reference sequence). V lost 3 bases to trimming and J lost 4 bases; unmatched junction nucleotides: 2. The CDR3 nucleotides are TGTGCCAGCAGTTTCCGGGACAGCACTGAAGCTTTCTTT. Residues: CASSFRDSTEAFF.

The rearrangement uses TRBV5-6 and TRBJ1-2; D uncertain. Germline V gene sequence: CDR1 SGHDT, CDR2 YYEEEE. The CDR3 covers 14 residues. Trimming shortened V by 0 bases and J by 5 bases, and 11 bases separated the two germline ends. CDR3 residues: CASSLGQAEYGYTF. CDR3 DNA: TGTGCCAGCAGCTTGGGGCAGGCTGAATATGGCTACACCTTC. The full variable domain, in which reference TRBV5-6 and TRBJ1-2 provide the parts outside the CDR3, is DAGVTQSPTHLIKTRGQQVTLRCSPKSGHDTVSWYQQALGQGPQFIFQYYEEEERQRGNFPDRFSGHQFPNYSSELNVNALLLGDSALYLCASSLGQAEYGYTFGSGTRLTVV.

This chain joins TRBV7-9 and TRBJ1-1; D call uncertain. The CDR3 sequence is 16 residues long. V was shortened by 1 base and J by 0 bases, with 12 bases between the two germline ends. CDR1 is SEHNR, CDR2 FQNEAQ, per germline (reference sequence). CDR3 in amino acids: CASSLVAGTLNTEAFF. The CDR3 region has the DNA TGTGCCAGCAGCTTAGTCGCAGGTACCCTGAACACTGAAGCTTTCTTT.

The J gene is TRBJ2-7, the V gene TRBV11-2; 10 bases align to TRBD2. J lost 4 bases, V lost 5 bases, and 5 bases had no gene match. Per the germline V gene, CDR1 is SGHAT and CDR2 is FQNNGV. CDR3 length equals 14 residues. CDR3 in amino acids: CASSISGRKYEQYF. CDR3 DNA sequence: TGTGCCAGCAGCATTAGCGGGAGGAAGTACGAGCAGTACTTC.